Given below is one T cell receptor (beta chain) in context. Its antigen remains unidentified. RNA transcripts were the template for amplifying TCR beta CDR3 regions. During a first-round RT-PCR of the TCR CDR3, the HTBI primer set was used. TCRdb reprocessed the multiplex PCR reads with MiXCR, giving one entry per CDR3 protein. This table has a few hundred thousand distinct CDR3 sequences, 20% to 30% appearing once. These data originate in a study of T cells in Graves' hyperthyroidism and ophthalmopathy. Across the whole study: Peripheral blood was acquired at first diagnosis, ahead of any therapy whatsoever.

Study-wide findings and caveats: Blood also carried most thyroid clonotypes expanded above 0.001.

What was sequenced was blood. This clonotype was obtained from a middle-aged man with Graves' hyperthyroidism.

CDR3 in DNA: TGTGCCAGCAGCGGACAGGGGTTGGAGACCCAGTACTTC. It yields the protein CASSGQGLETQYF. This sequence joins TRBV9 and TRBJ2-5; 8 bases agree with TRBD1. The CDR3 runs 13 residues. CDR1 is SGDLS and CDR2 is YYNGEE in the germline V gene. With V trimmed by 3 bases and J by 5 bases, 3 bases remained unmatched.